This TCR beta chain was found in a study of T cells after yellow fever vaccination. TCRdb reprocessed the 5' RACE reads with MiXCR, giving one entry per CDR3 protein. The repertoire holds some 160,000 distinct CDR3 sequences, with 9.3% as singletons. This clonotype was found many times. Trimming removed 4 bases at V and 3 bases at J, with 19 bases between. The germline CDR1 and CDR2 sequences are MDHEN and SYDVKM. The CDR3 consists of 17 residues. This TCR was sampled from a man aged 18 to 29 who received the YFV17D yellow fever vaccine. The material was CD8+ T cells sorted from PBMCs, obtained 45 days after the yellow fever booster vaccination. This chain connects TRBV28 to TRBJ2-4; possibly TRBD2 for D (5 bases). This CDR3 is CASSYPPTGFGKNIQYF. In DNA, the CDR3 is TGTGCCAGCAGTTACCCCCCTACGGGATTTGGCAAAAACATTCAGTACTTC. The variable domain in full, with the rest retrieved from reference TRBV28 and TRBJ2-4, is DVKVTQSSRYLVKRTGEKVFLECVQDMDHENMFWYRQDPGLGLRLIYFSYDVKMKEKGDIPEGYSVSREKKERFSLILESASTNQTSMYLCASSYPPTGFGKNIQYFGAGTRLSVL.